This T cell receptor beta chain is from a study of blood T cell repertoires in COVID-19. Trimming removed 0 bases from V and 1 base from J; junction bases left unmatched: 5. The CDR3 has 16 residues. Germline CDR1 and CDR2: SGDLS and YYNGEE. Some clones are missing from TCRdb's copy, which holds only in-frame ones; the method was immunoSEQ multiplex PCR. The table records almost 250,000 clones, roughly 89% of them present only once. Recruits, aged roughly 18 to 89 years, lived in 25 or so US areas. The sequence was obtained from a woman in her twenties or thirties who had recovered from COVID-19. The chain combines TRBV9 with TRBJ2-3; TRBD1 aligns across 7 bases. What was sequenced was PBMCs or T cells enriched from blood (not recorded which). This CDR3 is CASSVERGTGTDTQYF. In DNA form, the CDR3 reads TGTGCCAGCAGCGTAGAGAGGGGGACAGGCACAGATACGCAGTATTTT.